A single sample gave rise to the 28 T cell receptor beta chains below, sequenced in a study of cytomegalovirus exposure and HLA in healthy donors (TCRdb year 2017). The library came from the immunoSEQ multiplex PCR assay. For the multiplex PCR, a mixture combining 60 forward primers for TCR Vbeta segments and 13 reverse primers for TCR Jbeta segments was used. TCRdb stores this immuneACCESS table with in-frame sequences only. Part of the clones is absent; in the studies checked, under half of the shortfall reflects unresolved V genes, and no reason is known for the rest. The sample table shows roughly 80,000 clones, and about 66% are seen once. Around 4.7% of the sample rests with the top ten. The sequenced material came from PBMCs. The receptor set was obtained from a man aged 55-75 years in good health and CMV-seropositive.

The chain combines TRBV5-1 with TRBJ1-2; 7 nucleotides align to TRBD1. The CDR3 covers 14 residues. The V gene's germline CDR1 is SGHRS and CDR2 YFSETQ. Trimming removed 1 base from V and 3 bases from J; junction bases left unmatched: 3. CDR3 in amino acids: CASSLSGGYYGYTF. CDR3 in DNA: TGCGCCAGCAGCTTGTCAGGGGGTTACTATGGCTACACCTTC.

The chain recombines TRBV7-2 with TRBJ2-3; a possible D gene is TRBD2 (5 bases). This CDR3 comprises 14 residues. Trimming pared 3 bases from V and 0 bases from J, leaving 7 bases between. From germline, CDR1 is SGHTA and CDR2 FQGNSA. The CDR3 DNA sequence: TGTGCCAGCAGCTTTACTAGGAGCACAGATACGCAGTATTTT. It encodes CASSFTRSTDTQYF.

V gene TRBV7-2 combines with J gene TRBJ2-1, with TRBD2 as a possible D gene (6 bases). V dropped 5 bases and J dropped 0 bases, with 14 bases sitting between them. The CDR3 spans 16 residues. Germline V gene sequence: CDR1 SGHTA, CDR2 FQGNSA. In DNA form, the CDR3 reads TGTGCCAGCAGCCCCAGTAGCGGAAGCTCCTACAATGAGCAGTTCTTC. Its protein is CASSPSSGSSYNEQFF.

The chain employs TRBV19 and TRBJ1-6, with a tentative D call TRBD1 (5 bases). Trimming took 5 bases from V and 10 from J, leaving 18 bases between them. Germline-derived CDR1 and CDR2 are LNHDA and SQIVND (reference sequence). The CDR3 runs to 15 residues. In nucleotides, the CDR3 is TGTGCCAGTAGTGGAAACGCGGGCGGGGGGTCACCCCTCCACTTT. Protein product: CASSGNAGGGSPLHF.

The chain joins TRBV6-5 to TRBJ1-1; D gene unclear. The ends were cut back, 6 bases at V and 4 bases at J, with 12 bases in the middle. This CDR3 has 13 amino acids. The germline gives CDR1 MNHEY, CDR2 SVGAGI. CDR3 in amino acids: CASRIPGATEAFF. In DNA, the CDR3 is TGTGCCAGCAGAATCCCGGGTGCCACTGAAGCTTTCTTT.

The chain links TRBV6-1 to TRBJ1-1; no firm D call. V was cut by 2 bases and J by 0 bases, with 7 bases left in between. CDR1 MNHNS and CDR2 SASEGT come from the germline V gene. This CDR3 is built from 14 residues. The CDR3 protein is CASSELRLNTEAFF. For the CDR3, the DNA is TGTGCCAGCAGTGAATTGAGGTTGAACACTGAAGCTTTCTTT.

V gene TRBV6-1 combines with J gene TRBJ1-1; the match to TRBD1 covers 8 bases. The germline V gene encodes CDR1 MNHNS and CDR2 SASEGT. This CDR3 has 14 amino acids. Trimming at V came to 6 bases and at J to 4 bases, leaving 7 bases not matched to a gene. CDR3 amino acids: CASSPDRAFTEAFF. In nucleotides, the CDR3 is TGTGCCAGCAGCCCGGACAGGGCGTTCACTGAAGCTTTCTTT.

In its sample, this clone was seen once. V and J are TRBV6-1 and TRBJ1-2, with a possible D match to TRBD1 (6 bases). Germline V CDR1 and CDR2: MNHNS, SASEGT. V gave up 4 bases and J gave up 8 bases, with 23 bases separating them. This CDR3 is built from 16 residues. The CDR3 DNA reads TGTGCCAGCAGTGTTACAGGGTACCTCTCTATGGGGGGCTACACCTTC. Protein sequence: CASSVTGYLSMGGYTF.

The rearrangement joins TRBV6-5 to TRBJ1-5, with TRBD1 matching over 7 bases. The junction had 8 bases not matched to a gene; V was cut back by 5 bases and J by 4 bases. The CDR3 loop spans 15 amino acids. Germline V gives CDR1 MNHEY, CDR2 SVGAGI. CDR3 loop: CASSRTGVPNQPQHF. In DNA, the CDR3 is TGTGCCAGCAGTAGAACAGGGGTCCCAAATCAGCCCCAGCATTTT.

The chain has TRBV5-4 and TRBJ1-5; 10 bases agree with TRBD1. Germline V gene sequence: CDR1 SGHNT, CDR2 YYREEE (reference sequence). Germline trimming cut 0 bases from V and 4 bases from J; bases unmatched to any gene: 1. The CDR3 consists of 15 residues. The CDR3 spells CASSLGQGANQPQHF. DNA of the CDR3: TGTGCCAGCAGCTTGGGACAGGGGGCAAATCAGCCCCAGCATTTT.

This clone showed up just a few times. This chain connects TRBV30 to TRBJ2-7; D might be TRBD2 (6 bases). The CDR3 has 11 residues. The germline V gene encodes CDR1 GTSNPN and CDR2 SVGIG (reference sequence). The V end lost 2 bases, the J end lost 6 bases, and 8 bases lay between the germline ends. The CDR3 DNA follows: TGTGCCTGGAGTAACGGGGGCGAGCAGTACTTC. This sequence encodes CAWSNGGEQYF.

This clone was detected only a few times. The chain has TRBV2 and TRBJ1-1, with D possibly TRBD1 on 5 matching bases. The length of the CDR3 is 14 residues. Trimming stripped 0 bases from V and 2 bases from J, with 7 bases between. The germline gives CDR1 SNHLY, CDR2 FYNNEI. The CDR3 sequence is CASSEAGGNTEAFF. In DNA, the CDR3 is TGTGCCAGCAGTGAAGCGGGGGGTAACACTGAAGCTTTCTTT.

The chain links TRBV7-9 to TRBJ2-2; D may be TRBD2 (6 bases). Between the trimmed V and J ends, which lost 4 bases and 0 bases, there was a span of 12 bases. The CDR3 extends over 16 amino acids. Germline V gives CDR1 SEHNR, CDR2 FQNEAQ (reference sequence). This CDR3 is CASSSLRGANTGELFF. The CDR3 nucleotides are TGTGCCAGCAGCTCCTTGCGGGGCGCGAACACCGGGGAGCTGTTTTTT.

CDR3 DNA sequence: TGTGCCTGGGGAAGACAGGGGGCCGGGGAGCTGTTTTTT. As protein: CAWGRQGAGELFF. The rearrangement links TRBV30 to TRBJ2-2, with 9 bases that match TRBD1. V shed 5 bases, J shed 6 bases, and the junction held 4 bases outside the gene matches. The CDR3 has 13 amino acids. Per the germline V gene, CDR1 is GTSNPN and CDR2 is SVGIG (reference sequence).

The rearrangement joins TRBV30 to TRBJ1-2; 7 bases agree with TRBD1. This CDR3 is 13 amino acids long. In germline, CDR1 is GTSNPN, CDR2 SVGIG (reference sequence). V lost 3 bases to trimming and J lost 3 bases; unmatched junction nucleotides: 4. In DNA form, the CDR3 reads TGTGCCTGGAGGGACAGGAACCACTATGGCTACACCTTC. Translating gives CAWRDRNHYGYTF. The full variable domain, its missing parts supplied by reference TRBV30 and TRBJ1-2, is SQTIHQWPATLVQPVGSPLSLECTVEGTSNPNLYWYRQAAGRGLQLLFYSVGIGQISSEVPQNLSASRPQDRQFILSSKKLLLSDSGFYLCAWRDRNHYGYTFGSGTRLTVV.

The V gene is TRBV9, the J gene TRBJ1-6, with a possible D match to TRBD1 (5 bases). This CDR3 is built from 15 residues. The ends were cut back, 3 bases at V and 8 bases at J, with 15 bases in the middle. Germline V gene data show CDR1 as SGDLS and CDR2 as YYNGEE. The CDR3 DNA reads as TGTGCCAGCAGCGCCCAGGGTAAAGGAGATTCACCCCTCCACTTT. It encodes CASSAQGKGDSPLHF.

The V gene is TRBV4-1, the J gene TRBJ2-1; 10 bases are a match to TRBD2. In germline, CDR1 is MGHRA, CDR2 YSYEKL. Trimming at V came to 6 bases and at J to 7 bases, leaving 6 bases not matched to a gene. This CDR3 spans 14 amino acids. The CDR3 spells CASSGLAGENEQFF. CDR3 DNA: TGCGCCAGCAGTGGCCTAGCGGGAGAGAATGAGCAGTTCTTC.

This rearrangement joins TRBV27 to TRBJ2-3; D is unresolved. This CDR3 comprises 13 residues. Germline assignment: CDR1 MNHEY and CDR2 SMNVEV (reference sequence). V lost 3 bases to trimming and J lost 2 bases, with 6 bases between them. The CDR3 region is CASSFTFTDTQYF. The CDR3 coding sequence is TGTGCCAGCAGTTTTACTTTCACAGATACGCAGTATTTT.

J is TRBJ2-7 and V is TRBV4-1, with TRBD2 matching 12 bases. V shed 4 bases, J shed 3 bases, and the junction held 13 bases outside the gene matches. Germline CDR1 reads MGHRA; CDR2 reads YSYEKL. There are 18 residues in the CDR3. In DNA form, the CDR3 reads TGCGCCAGCAGCCTCGGGACTAGCGGGCGAGTTAGGGGCTACGAGCAGTACTTC. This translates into CASSLGTSGRVRGYEQYF.

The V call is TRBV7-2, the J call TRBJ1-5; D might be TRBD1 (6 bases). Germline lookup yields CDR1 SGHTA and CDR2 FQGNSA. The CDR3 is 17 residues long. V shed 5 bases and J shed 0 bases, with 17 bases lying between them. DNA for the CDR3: TGTGCCAGCAGCCTGGACAGTTTTACCCTTAGCAATCAGCCCCAGCATTTT. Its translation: CASSLDSFTLSNQPQHF.

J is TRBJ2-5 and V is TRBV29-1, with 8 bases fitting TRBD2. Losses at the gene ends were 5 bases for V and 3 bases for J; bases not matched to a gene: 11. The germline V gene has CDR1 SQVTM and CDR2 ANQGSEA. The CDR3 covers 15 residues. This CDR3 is CSVRRSGTREETQYF. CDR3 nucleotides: TGCAGCGTTCGGCGTTCCGGGACTAGGGAAGAGACCCAGTACTTC. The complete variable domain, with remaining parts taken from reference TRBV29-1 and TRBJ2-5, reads SAVISQKPSRDICQRGTSLTIQCQVDSQVTMMFWYRQQPGQSLTLIATANQGSEATYESGFVIDKFPISRPNLTFSTLTVSNMSPEDSSIYLCSVRRSGTREETQYFGPGTRLLVL.

The CDR3 loop is CASSLARETQYF. The DNA of the CDR3 is TGTGCCAGCAGCTTAGCGAGAGAGACCCAGTACTTC. This chain joins TRBV7-9 and TRBJ2-5; no clear D. Trimming stripped 0 bases from V and 4 bases from J, with 3 bases between. The CDR3 has 12 residues. The germline V gene encodes CDR1 SEHNR and CDR2 FQNEAQ (reference sequence).

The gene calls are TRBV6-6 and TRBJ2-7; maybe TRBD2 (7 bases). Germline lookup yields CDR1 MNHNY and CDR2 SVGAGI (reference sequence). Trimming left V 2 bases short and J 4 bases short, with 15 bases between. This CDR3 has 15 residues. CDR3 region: CASSYGGAGAYEQYF. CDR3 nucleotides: TGTGCCAGCAGTTACGGCGGGGCGGGGGCTTACGAGCAGTACTTC.

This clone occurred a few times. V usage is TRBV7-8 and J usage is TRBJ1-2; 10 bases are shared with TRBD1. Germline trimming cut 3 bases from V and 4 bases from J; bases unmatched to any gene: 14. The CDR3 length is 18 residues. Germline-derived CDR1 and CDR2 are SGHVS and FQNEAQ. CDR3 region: CASSFPPRTGGISYGYTF. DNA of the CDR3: TGTGCCAGCAGCTTCCCACCCCGGACAGGGGGAATCAGCTATGGCTACACCTTC.

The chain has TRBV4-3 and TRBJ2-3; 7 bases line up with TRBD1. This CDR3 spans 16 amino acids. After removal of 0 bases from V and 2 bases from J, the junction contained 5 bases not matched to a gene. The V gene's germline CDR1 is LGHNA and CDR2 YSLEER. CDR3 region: CASSQDGDSLTDTQYF. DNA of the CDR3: TGCGCCAGCAGCCAAGACGGGGACAGTCTCACAGATACGCAGTATTTT.

The CDR3 sequence is CASSVLADDTGELFF. The DNA for the CDR3 is TGTGCCAGCTCTGTACTAGCGGATGACACCGGGGAGCTGTTTTTT. V and J are TRBV18 and TRBJ2-2; 8 bases fit TRBD2. The CDR3 runs to 15 residues. Trimming removed 6 bases from V and 3 bases from J; junction bases left unmatched: 6. The germline CDR1 and CDR2 sequences are KGHSH and LQKENI.

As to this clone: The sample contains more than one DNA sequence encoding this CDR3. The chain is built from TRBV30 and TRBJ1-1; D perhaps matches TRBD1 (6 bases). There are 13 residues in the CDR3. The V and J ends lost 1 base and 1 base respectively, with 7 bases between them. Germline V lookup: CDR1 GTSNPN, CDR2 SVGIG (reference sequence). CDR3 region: CAWSAQGNTEAFF. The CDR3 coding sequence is TGTGCCTGGAGTGCACAGGGGAACACTGAAGCTTTCTTT.

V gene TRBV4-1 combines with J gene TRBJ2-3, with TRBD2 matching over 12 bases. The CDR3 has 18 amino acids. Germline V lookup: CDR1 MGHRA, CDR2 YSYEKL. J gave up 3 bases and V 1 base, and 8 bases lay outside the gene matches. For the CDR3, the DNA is TGCGCCAGCAGCCAAGGGGGGACGACTAGCGGGAGAACAGATACGCAGTATTTT. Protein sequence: CASSQGGTTSGRTDTQYF.